These 10 T cell receptor beta chains share one sample of origin, sequenced in a study of spatial heterogeneity in lung cancer. TCRdb processed the 5' RACE reads anew with MiXCR; each CDR3 protein has one entry. The repertoire consists of approximately 14,000 distinct CDR3 sequences, with 10% to 12% occurring once and the leading ten covering approximately 35%. As for time point: sample taken at primary tumor resection. Sequencing of whole RNA from tumor, nontumor lung or frozen PBMC involved no sorting. This specimen consisted of PBMCs, obtained at surgery. Receptor source: a female donor with early-stage non-small cell lung cancer.

This clonotype was picked up many times. The J gene is TRBJ2-7, the V gene TRBV20-1, with D possibly TRBD1 on 5 matching bases. V was clipped by 0 bases and J by 0 bases, with 15 bases between them. The CDR3 totals 16 residues. From germline, CDR1 is DFQATT and CDR2 SNEGSKA (reference sequence). The CDR3 DNA sequence: TGCAGTGCTAGAGATTGGGGCAGGGATACCTCCTACGAGCAGTACTTC. It specifies CSARDWGRDTSYEQYF.

This clonotype is categorized as medium-sized. One end of the junction fails to match germline, which may point to a read error. V and J are TRBV29-1 and TRBJ2-7; D possibly uses TRBD1 or TRBD2 (6 bases each). Germline V gene lookup returns CDR1 SQVTM and CDR2 ANQGSEA. The CDR3 has 11 amino acids. CDR3 bases: TGCAGCGTTGTTCCCGGGGGCCAACCAGTCTTC. Protein: CSVVPGGQPVF.

This clonotype was observed at least ten times. The chain has TRBV20-1 and TRBJ2-4; D assignment may be TRBD1 or TRBD2 (5 bases each). Trimming cost V 3 bases and J 1 base, with 22 bases left between them. The CDR3 consists of 18 residues. The germline V gene has CDR1 DFQATT and CDR2 SNEGSKA (reference sequence). CDR3 coding DNA: TGCAGTGCTAGCCCCTTCAAGGGGAGTAGATGGGCCAAAAACATTCAGTACTTC. Translation gives CSASPFKGSRWAKNIQYF.

This clonotype was detected ten times or more. This chain joins TRBV5-1 and TRBJ1-2, with 7 bases lining up with TRBD1. V was pared by 3 bases and J by 8 bases, with 4 bases of the junction left unmatched. Germline CDR1 is SGHRS and CDR2 is YFSETQ. This CDR3 has 12 amino acids. CDR3 coding DNA: TGCGCCAGCAGCTGGGACAGAAGGGGCTACACCTTC. Translated, it gives CASSWDRRGYTF.

This clonotype has ten or more counts. V is TRBV5-6 and J is TRBJ1-5; TRBD1 might be the D (6 bases). The CDR3 sequence is 14 residues long. CDR1 and CDR2 (germline): SGHDT, YYEEEE. Trimming took 4 bases from V and 2 from J, leaving 10 bases between them. The CDR3 DNA is TGTGCCAGCAGCGGAGGGGGTGGCAATCAGCCCCAGCATTTT. As protein: CASSGGGGNQPQHF.

This clonotype was detected a few times. This sequence joins TRBV12-3 or TRBV12-4 and TRBJ1-4, with D unresolved. The CDR3 runs 11 residues. The V end was cut by 2 bases, the J end by 8 bases, with 3 bases between. The CDR3 protein is CASSLKEKLFF. Written as DNA, the CDR3 is TGTGCCAGCAGTTTAAAGGAAAAACTGTTTTTT.

This clonotype was recorded at least ten times. The rearrangement links TRBV20-1 to TRBJ1-2, with no clear D. This CDR3 has 12 amino acids. The V end was cut by 5 bases, the J end by 8 bases, with 15 bases between. CDR1 and CDR2 from the germline V gene are DFQATT and SNEGSKA (reference sequence). Here the CDR3 DNA reads TGCAGTGCTTTGGCACTCCCACTGGGCTACACCTTC. Protein sequence: CSALALPLGYTF.

This clonotype was seen repeatedly, ten times or more. This chain connects TRBV5-5 to TRBJ2-3; 14 bases agree with TRBD2. V gave up 3 bases and J gave up 6 bases; unmatched junction bases: 9. CDR3 length equals 17 residues. Germline V gene data show CDR1 as SGHKS and CDR2 as YYEKEE (reference sequence). CDR3 in DNA: TGTGCCAGCAGCTCGACCCGACTAGCGGGGGGGCTGGATACGCAGTATTTT. As protein: CASSSTRLAGGLDTQYF. Complete variable domain (other parts from reference TRBV5-5 and TRBJ2-3): DAGVTQSPTHLIKTRGQQVTLRCSPISGHKSVSWYQQVLGQGPQFIFQYYEKEERGRGNFPDRFSARQFPNYSSELNVNALLLGDSALYLCASSSTRLAGGLDTQYFGPGTRLTVL.

In this sample, this clonotype turned up many times. V gene TRBV20-1 combines with J gene TRBJ2-4; perhaps TRBD2 as D (6 bases). The germline CDR1 and CDR2 sequences are DFQATT and SNEGSKA (reference sequence). The CDR3 consists of 14 residues. Trimming pared 6 bases from V and 3 bases from J, leaving 15 bases between. The CDR3 DNA is TGCAGTGCCGGAGGGGACCTGGTCAAAAACATTCAGTACTTC. As protein: CSAGGDLVKNIQYF.

A word on this clonotype: This may stem from a read error, because a much larger clone lies one nucleotide away. V is TRBV7-2 and J is TRBJ2-3; TRBD1 is a possible D gene (7 bases). Trimming removed 5 bases from V and 6 bases from J, with 18 bases in between. Looked up from germline, CDR1 is SGHTA and CDR2 is FQGNSA. The CDR3 is 15 residues long. The CDR3 here is CASSLWGRGADTQYF. DNA for the CDR3: TGTGCCAGCAGCCTCTGGGGCAGGGGGGCGGATACGCAGTATTTT.